The clone carrying this T cell receptor (beta chain) appeared a few times. Its target is not known. The donors were adults (healthy and HIV-negative) with no recent acute infections or vaccinations. Splitting of CD4+ cells produced CD45RA+ naive and CD45RA-negative memory subsets. This specimen comes from a study of shared clonotypes between healthy human individuals. The V gene's germline CDR1 is MRHNA and CDR2 SNTAGT. CDR3 length: 13 residues. Trimming took off 3 bases at V and 5 bases at J, with 10 bases between the two ends. In the original processing: There were no quality scores in the junction-only immunoSEQ sequences, so filtering differed. Clones were sequenced by immunoSEQ multiplex PCR, and TCRdb holds only the in-frame ones, with some missing. V and J calls and clone size are given by that table; D and trimming were obtained from the DNA. The data show about 1 million clones, with around four fifths seen just once and about 1.5% held by the top ten.

Study outcomes and limitations: Some clonotypes were shared by all four sorted-subset donors, while others were not shared. The non-shared ones had lower generation probabilities than the shared ones.

The V call is TRBV6-4, the J call TRBJ1-1; D may be TRBD1 (5 bases). This TCR came from a man between 18 and 29 years old in good health. The sample comprised memory CD4+ T cells sorted from blood. Stated subset: CD45RA-negative fraction. CDR3 sequence (DNA): TGTGCCAGCAGTGAGGGGCGTAAAACTGAAGCTTTCTTT. This sequence encodes CASSEGRKTEAFF.